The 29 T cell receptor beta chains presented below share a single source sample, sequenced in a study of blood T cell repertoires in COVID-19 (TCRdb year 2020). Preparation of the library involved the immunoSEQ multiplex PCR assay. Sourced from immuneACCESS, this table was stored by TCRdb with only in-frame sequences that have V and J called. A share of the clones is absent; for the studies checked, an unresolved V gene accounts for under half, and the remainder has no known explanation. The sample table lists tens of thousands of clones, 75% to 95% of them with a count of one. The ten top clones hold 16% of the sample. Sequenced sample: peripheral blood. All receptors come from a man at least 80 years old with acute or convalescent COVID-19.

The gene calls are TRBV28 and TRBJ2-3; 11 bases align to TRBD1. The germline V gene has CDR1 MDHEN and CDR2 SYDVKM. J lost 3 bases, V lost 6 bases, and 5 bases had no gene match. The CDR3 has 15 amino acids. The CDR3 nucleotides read TGTGCCAGCAGCTTGGACAGGGGGCTTACAGATACGCAGTATTTT. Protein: CASSLDRGLTDTQYF. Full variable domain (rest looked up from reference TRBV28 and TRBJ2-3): DVKVTQSSRYLVKRTGEKVFLECVQDMDHENMFWYRQDPGLGLRLIYFSYDVKMKEKGDIPEGYSVSREKKERFSLILESASTNQTSMYLCASSLDRGLTDTQYFGPGTRLTVL.

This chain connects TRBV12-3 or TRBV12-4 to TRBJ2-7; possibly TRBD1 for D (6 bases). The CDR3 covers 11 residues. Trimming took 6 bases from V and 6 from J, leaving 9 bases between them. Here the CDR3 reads CASRGRGEQYF. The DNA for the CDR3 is TGTGCCAGCAGGGGCAGGGGCGAGCAGTACTTC.

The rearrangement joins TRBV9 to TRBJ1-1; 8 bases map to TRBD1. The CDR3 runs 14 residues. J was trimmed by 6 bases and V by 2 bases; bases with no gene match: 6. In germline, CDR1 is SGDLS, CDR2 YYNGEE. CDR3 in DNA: TGTGCCAGCAGCGTCGCAGGGGGCAGCGCTGAAGCTTTCTTT. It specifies CASSVAGGSAEAFF.

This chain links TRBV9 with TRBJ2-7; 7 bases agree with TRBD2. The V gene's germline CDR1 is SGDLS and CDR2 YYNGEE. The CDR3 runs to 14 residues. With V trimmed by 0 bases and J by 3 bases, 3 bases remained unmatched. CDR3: CASSVDGGSYEQYF. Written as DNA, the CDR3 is TGTGCCAGCAGCGTAGACGGGGGGAGCTACGAGCAGTACTTC.

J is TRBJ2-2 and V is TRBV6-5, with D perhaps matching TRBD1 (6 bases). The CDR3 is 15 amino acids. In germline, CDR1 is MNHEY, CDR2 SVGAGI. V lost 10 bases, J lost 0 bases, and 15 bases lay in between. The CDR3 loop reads CATNKAGANTGELFF. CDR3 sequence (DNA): TGTGCCACAAATAAGGCAGGGGCGAACACCGGGGAGCTGTTTTTT.

The CDR3 loop reads CASSLGRNMNTEAFF. CDR3 nucleotide sequence: TGTGCCAGCAGCTTAGGTCGTAACATGAACACTGAAGCTTTCTTT. The chain employs TRBV7-8 and TRBJ1-1; D is unresolved. The length of the CDR3 is 15 residues. CDR1 and CDR2 (germline): SGHVS, FQNEAQ. V shed 1 base and J shed 0 bases, with 9 bases lying between them.

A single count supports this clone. CDR3 in amino acids: CATSAGQGTNEKLFF. CDR3 in DNA: TGTGCCACCAGCGCCGGACAGGGAACTAATGAAAAACTGTTTTTT. The genes are TRBV15 and TRBJ1-4; 8 positions agree with TRBD1. The CDR3 length is 15 residues. Per the germline V gene, CDR1 is LNHNV and CDR2 is YYDKDF (reference sequence). V lost 5 bases to trimming and J lost 1 base; unmatched junction nucleotides: 3.

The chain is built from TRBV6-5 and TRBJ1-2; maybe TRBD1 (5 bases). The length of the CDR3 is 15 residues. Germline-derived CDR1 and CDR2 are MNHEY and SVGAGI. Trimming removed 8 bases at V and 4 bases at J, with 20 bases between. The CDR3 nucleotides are TGTGCCAGCCGGGAGGGTCGCAGGGAGGTCTATGGCTACACCTTC. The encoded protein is CASREGRREVYGYTF.

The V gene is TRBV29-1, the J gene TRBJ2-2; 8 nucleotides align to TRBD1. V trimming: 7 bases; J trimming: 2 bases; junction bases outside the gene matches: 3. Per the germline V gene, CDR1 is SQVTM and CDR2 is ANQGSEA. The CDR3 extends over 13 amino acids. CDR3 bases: TGCAGCGGAGACAGGGGAAACACCGGGGAGCTGTTTTTT. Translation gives CSGDRGNTGELFF.

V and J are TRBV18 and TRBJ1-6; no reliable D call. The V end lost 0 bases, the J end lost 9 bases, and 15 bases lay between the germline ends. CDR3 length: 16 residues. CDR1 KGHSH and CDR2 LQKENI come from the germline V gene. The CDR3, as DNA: TGTGCCAGCTCACCACCGGGCCAGCCAAGCGGTTCACCCCTCCACTTT. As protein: CASSPPGQPSGSPLHF.

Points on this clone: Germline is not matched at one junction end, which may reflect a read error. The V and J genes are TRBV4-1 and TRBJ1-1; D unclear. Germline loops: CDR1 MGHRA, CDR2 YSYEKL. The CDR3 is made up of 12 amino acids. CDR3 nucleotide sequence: TGCGCCAGCAGCCGCCCGGGATCCGAAGTGTACTTT. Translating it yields CASSRPGSEVYF.

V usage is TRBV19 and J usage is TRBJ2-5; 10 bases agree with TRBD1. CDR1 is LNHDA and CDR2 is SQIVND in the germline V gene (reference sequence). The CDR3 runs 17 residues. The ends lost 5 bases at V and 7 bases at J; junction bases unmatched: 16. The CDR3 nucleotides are TGTGCCAGTAGTGCCAATTCCCCGGGACAGGGGAGGTCGACCCAGTACTTC. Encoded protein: CASSANSPGQGRSTQYF.

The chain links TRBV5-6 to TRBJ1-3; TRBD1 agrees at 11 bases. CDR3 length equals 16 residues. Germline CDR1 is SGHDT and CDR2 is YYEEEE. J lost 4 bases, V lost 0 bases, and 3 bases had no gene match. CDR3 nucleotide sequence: TGTGCCAGCAGCTTGGTAGGACAGGGGGCAGGAAACACCATATATTTT. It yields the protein CASSLVGQGAGNTIYF.

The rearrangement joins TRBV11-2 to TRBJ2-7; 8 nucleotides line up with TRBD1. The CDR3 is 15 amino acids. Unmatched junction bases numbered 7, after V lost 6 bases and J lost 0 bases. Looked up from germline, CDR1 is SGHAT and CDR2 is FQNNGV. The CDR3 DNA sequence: TGTGCCAGCAGAACGGACAGGGACAGCTCCTACGAGCAGTACTTC. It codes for CASRTDRDSSYEQYF.

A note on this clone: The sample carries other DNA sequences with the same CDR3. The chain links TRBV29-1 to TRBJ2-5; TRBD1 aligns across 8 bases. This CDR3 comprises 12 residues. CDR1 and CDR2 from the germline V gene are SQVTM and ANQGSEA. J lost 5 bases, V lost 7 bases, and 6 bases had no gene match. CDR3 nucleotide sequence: TGCAGCGCCAGACAGGGGCCGGAGACCCAGTACTTC. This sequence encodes CSARQGPETQYF.

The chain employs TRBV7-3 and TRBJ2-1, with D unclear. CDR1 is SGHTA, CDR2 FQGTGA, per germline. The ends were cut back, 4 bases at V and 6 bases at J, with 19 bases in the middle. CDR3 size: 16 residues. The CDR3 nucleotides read TGTGCCAGCAGCTCAAACCCGGGTTCTAGGATCAATGAGCAGTTCTTC. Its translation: CASSSNPGSRINEQFF.

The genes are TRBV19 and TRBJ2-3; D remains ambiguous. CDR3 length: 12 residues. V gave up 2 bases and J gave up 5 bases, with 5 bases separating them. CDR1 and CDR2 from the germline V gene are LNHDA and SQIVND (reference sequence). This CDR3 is CASSISRDTQYF. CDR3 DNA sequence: TGTGCCAGTAGTATATCCCGAGATACGCAGTATTTT.

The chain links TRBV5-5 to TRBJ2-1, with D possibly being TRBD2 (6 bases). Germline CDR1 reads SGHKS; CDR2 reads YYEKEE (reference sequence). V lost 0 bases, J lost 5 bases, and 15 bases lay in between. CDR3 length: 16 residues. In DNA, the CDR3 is TGTGCCAGCAGCTTGGAACTAGCCTGGGGGGACAATGAGCAGTTCTTC. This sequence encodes CASSLELAWGDNEQFF.

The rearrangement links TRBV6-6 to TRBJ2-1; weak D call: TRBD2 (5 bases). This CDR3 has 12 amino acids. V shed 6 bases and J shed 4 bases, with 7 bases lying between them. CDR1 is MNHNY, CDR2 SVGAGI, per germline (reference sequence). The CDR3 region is CASRLGYNEQFF. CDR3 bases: TGTGCCAGCAGACTAGGGTACAATGAGCAGTTCTTC.

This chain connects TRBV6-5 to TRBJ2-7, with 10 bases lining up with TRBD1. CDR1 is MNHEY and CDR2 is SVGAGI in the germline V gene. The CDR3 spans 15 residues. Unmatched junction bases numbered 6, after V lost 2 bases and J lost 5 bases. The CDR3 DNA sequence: TGTGCCAGCAGTTACGGGACAGGGGATCTCCACGAGCAGTACTTC. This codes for CASSYGTGDLHEQYF.

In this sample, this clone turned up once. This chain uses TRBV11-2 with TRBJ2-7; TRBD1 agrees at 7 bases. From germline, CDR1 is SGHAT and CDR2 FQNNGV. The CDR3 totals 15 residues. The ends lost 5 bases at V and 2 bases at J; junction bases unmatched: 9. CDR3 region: CASSLNRGMPYEQYF. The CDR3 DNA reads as TGTGCCAGCAGCCTAAACAGGGGAATGCCCTACGAGCAGTACTTC.

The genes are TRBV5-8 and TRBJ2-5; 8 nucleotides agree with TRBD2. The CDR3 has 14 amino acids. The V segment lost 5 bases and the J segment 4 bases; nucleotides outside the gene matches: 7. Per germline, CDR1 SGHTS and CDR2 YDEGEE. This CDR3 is CASSHPGGLETQYF. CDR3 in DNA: TGTGCCAGCAGTCACCCGGGGGGGCTAGAGACCCAGTACTTC. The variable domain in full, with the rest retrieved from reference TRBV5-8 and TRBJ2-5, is EAGVTQSPTHLIKTRGQQATLRCSPISGHTSVYWYQQALGLGLQFLLWYDEGEERNRGNFPPRFSGRQFPNYSSELNVNALELEDSALYLCASSHPGGLETQYFGPGTRLLVL.

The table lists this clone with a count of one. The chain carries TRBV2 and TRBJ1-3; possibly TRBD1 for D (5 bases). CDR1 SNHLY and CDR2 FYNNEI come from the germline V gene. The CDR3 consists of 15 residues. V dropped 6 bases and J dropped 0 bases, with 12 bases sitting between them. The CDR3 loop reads CASRLSGASGNTIYF. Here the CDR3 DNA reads TGTGCCAGCAGGTTAAGCGGGGCCTCTGGAAACACCATATATTTT.

The CDR3 is CASSLTAGGPFEQFF. The CDR3 DNA follows: TGTGCCAGCAGCTTAACGGCGGGGGGCCCTTTTGAGCAGTTCTTC. The chain couples TRBV7-6 to TRBJ2-1; 8 bases map to TRBD2. Germline V CDR1 and CDR2: SGHVS, FNYEAQ. The CDR3 has 15 amino acids. V trimming: 2 bases; J trimming: 9 bases; junction bases outside the gene matches: 9.

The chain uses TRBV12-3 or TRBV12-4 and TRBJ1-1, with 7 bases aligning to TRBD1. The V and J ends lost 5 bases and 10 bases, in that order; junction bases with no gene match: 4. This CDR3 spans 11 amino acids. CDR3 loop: CASSNRDRAFF. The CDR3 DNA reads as TGTGCCAGCAGTAACCGGGACAGAGCTTTCTTT.

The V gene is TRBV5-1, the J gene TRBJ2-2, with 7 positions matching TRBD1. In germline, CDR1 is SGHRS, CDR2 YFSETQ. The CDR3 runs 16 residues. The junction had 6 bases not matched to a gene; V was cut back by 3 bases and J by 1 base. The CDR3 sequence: CASSWRQGGNTGELFF. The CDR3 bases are TGCGCCAGCAGCTGGAGACAGGGCGGGAACACCGGGGAGCTGTTTTTT.

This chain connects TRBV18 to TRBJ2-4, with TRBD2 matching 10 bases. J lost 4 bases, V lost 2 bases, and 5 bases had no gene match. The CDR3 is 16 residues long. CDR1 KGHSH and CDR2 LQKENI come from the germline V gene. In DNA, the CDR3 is TGTGCCAGCTCACCAACTTTAGCGGGGGGAAAAAACATTCAGTACTTC. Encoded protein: CASSPTLAGGKNIQYF. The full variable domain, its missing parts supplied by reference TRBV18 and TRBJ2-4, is NAGVMQNPRHLVRRRGQEARLRCSPMKGHSHVYWYRQLPEEGLKFMVYLQKENIIDESGMPKERFSAEFPKEGPSILRIQQVVRGDSAAYFCASSPTLAGGKNIQYFGAGTRLSVL.

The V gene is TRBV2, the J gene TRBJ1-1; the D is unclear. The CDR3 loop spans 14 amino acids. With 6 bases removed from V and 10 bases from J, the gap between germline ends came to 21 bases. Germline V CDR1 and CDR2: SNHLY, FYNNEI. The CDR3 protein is CASRAVRESVGAFF. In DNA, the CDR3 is TGTGCCAGCAGGGCGGTTAGGGAGTCAGTAGGAGCTTTCTTT.

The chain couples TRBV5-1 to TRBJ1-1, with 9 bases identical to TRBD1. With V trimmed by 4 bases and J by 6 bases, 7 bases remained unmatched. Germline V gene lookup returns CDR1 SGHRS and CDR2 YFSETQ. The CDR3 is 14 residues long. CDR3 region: CASSVQGALAEAFF. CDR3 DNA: TGCGCCAGCAGCGTACAGGGGGCGTTGGCTGAAGCTTTCTTT.